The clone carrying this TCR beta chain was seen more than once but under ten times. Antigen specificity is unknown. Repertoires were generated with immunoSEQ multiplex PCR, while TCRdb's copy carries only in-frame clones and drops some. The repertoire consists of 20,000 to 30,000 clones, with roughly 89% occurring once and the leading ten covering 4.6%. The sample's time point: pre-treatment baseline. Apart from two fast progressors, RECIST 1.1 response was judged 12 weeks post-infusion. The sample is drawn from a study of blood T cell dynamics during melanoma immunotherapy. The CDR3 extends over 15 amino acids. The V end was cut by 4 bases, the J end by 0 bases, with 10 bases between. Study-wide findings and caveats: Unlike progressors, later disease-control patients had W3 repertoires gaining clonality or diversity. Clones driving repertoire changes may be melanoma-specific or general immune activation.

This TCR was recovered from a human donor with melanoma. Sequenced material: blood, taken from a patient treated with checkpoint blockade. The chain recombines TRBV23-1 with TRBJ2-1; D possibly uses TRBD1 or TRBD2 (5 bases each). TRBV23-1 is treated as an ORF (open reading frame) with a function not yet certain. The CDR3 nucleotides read TGCGCCAGCAGTCCGAGGGGTAGCTCCTACAATGAGCAGTTCTTC. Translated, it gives CASSPRGSSYNEQFF.